Listed below are T cell receptor beta chains from one sample, sequenced in a study of cytomegalovirus exposure and HLA in healthy donors. Clones were sequenced by immunoSEQ multiplex PCR, and TCRdb holds only the in-frame ones, with some missing. The sample holds about 150,000 clones; 65% to 90% are singletons and the top ten take about 2%. Specimen: PBMCs. These receptor sequences come from a woman younger than 35 in good health and CMV-seronegative. The CDR3 runs from the conserved cysteine through the conserved F or W. A D gene is named only where the DNA matches it firmly. Not every row has a clone size; where given, it reads once, few, many or a size class.

CDR3 length,D gene,J gene,clone size,V gene,CDR3 protein,CDR3 DNA
14,NA,TRBJ2-1,few,TRBV2,CATPGVETNNEQFF,TGTGCCACCCCAGGGGTTGAGACCAACAATGAGCAGTTCTTC
15,TRBD2,TRBJ2-1,once,TRBV5-8,CASSLLAGVVDEQFF,TGTGCCAGCAGCTTGCTAGCGGGAGTAGTCGATGAGCAGTTCTTC
14,NA,TRBJ2-7,NA,TRBV6-5,CASSYETGSYEQYF,TGTGCCAGCAGTTACGAAACAGGTTCCTACGAGCAGTACTTC
16,NA,TRBJ2-1,NA,TRBV5-1,CASSLSQGLMDNEQFF,TGCGCCAGCAGCTTGAGCCAGGGGTTAATGGACAATGAGCAGTTCTTC
15,NA,TRBJ1-6,NA,TRBV4-1,CASSQARVVNSPLHF,TGCGCCAGCAGCCAAGCCAGGGTGGTGAATTCACCCCTCCACTTT
18,TRBD2,TRBJ2-3,NA,TRBV5-6,CASSSHPKLAGHPDTQYF,TGTGCCAGCAGCTCCCACCCCAAGCTAGCGGGACACCCCGATACGCAGTATTTT
14,NA,TRBJ2-2,NA,TRBV27,CASSDSTVTGELFF,TGTGCCAGCAGCGACTCGACGGTTACCGGGGAGCTGTTTTTT
14,NA,TRBJ2-6,once,TRBV15,CATSEAPGANVLTF,TGTGCCACCAGCGAGGCACCTGGGGCCAACGTCCTGACTTTC
16,TRBD2,TRBJ2-3,once,TRBV27,CASTRTSGGGADTQYF,TGTGCCAGCACACGGACTAGCGGGGGGGGCGCAGATACGCAGTATTTT
15,TRBD2,TRBJ2-3,NA,TRBV5-1,CASSLVAGETDTQYF,TGCGCCAGCAGCTTGGTAGCGGGAGAGACAGATACGCAGTATTTT
13,NA,TRBJ1-1,NA,TRBV7-9,CASSLGENTEAFF,TGTGCCAGCAGCCTCGGAGAAAACACTGAAGCTTTCTTT
16,TRBD2,TRBJ2-3,NA,TRBV14,CASSPLTSGVTDTQYF,TGTGCCAGCAGCCCCTTGACTAGCGGGGTCACAGATACGCAGTATTTT
15,TRBD1,TRBJ1-1,NA,TRBV5-4,CASSTGQGAVTEAFF,TGTGCCAGCAGCACTGGACAGGGGGCGGTCACTGAAGCTTTCTTT
14,NA,TRBJ1-5,NA,TRBV6-1,CASSQGPLLQPQHF,TGTGCCAGCTCCCAGGGTCCCCTCCTTCAGCCCCAGCATTTT
15,TRBD1,TRBJ1-6,NA,TRBV11-2,CASSWPGQIESPLHF,TGTGCCAGCAGCTGGCCGGGACAGATAGAATCACCCCTCCACTTT
14,NA,TRBJ1-4,once,TRBV30,CAWSARVRNEKLFF,TGTGCCTGGAGTGCTCGGGTCCGAAATGAAAAACTGTTTTTT
15,NA,TRBJ2-1,medium-sized,TRBV6-1,CASSEVGDSYNEQFF,TGTGCCAGCAGTGAAGTAGGGGACTCCTACAATGAGCAGTTCTTC
13,TRBD1,TRBJ2-7,once,TRBV29-1,CSVVDRGSYEQYF,TGCAGCGTTGTTGACAGGGGCTCCTACGAGCAGTACTTC
12,NA,TRBJ1-1,NA,TRBV27,CASSLRGQEAFF,TGTGCCAGCAGTTTACGCGGACAGGAAGCTTTCTTT
13,NA,TRBJ1-5,NA,TRBV28,CASREILVKPQHF,TGTGCCAGCAGGGAGATACTCGTGAAGCCCCAGCATTTT